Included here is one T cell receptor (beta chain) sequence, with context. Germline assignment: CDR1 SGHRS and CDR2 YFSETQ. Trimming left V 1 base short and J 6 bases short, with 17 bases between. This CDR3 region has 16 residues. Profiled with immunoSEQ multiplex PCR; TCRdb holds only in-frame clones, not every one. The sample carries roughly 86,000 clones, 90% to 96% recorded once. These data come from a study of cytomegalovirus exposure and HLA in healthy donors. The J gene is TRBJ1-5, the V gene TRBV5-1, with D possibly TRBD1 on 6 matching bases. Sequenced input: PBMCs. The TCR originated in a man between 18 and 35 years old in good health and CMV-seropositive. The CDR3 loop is CASSLSGGERGQPQHF. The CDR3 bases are TGCGCCAGCAGCTTGTCGGGGGGCGAGAGGGGTCAGCCCCAGCATTTT.